This T cell receptor (beta chain) emerged from a study of low-dose radiotherapy and immunotherapy resistance in tumors. As to time point: after trial treatment. Treatment given: LDRT plus nivolumab, ipilimumab, low-dose cyclophosphamide and aspirin (RACIN trial). Primers targeting TRAV and TRBV primed first-strand cDNA, covering alpha and beta chains. The authors amplified TCRs for roughly 20 PCR cycles with a constant-region primer and a V-primer adapter. Each CDR3 protein gets one entry after TCRdb re-called the reads with MiXCR. The sample has tens of thousands of distinct CDR3 sequences, 20% to 25% seen once. CDR1 and CDR2 from the germline V gene are LNHDA and SQIVND (reference sequence). The CDR3 runs to 16 residues. V was clipped by 5 bases and J by 6 bases, with 23 bases between them. This clonotype has at least ten counts.

The gene calls are TRBV19 and TRBJ2-7; a possible D gene is TRBD2 (5 bases). Material: PBMCs, obtained after low-dose radiotherapy plus immunotherapy. This clonotype originated in a female donor with ovarian cancer. This CDR3 is CASSASLGGRPTEQYF. The CDR3 bases are TGTGCCAGTAGTGCCTCCCTAGGAGGCCGCCCTACCGAGCAGTACTTC.